This T cell receptor (beta chain) was observed in a study of shared clonotypes between healthy human individuals. About the study: Donors consisted of two women and three men between 18 and 49.

CDR3 length: 18 amino acids. Germline V gives CDR1 MNHEY, CDR2 SMNVEV (reference sequence). Unmatched junction bases numbered 14, after V lost 9 bases and J lost 1 base. Worth noting for this clone: The target antigen is unknown.

General study findings and limits: Across subsets, estimated richness was generally greater for naive than for memory populations. Represented genetic and exposure-history diversity was restricted by having few donors.

Assay used: immunoSEQ multiplex PCR; TCRdb lists only in-frame clones, some missing. The sample lists 1,400,000 or so clones, around 98.5% occurring once. The receptor was isolated from a man younger than 40 in good health. Sequenced input: naive CD4+ T cells sorted from blood. The subset was: CD45RA+ positively selected. This sequence joins TRBV27 and TRBJ2-6; 8 nucleotides line up with TRBD1. CDR3 bases: TGTGCCAGTCTTACGAGGGACAGGAAGGTATCTGGGGCCAACGTCCTGACTTTC. It codes for CASLTRDRKVSGANVLTF.